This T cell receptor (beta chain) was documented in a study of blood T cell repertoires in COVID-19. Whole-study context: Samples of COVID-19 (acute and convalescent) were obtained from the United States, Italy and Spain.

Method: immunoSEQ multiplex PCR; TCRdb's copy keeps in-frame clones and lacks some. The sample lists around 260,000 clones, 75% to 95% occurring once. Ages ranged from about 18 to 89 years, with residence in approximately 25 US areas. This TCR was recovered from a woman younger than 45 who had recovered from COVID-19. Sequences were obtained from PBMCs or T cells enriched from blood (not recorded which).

The CDR3 DNA reads TGTGCCGCTCGGTCCGAAGCAGATACGCAGTATTTT. Translation: CAARSEADTQYF. The chain links TRBV10-3 to TRBJ2-3, with D hard to call. This CDR3 is 12 amino acids long. CDR1 is ENHRY, CDR2 SYGVKD, per germline. Trimming shortened V by 11 bases and J by 4 bases, and 13 bases separated the two germline ends.